This TCR beta chain came from a study of CD8 T cells in Susac syndrome. Losses at the gene ends were 1 base for V and 6 bases for J; bases not matched to a gene: 3. The CDR3 is made up of 15 amino acids. Germline-derived CDR1 and CDR2 are DFQATT and SNEGSKA (reference sequence). Sequencing of TCR beta drew on CD8+ and CD4+ T cells from blood. Reverse transcription used about 0.45 to 1 ug RNA and random hexamers. The authors amplified TCR beta CDR3 across 54 Vbeta and 13 Jbeta using immunoSEQ multiplex PCR. TCRdb fed the immunoSEQ multiplex PCR reads into MiXCR, producing one record per CDR3 protein. Of some 120,000 distinct CDR3 sequences listed, approximately 95% are singletons.

This receptor was taken from a human donor with multiple sclerosis. This chain links TRBV20-1 with TRBJ2-3; 14 nucleotides align to TRBD2. Sequencing was performed on CD8+ T cells from PBMCs. Here the CDR3 DNA reads TGCAGTGCTAGAGGGACTAGCGGGGGGACGGATACGCAGTATTTT. Its translation is CSARGTSGGTDTQYF.